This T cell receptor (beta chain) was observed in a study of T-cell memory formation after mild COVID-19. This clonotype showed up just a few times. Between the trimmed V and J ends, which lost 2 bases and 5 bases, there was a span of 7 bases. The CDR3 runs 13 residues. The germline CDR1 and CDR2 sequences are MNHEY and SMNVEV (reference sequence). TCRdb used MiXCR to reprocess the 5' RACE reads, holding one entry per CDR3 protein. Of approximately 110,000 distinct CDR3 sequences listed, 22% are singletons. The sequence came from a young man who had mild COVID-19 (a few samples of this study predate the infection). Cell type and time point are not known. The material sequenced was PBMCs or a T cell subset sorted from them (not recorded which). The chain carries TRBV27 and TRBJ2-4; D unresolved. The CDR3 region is CASSLKGQNIQYF. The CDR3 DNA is TGTGCCAGCAGTTTAAAAGGTCAAAACATTCAGTACTTC.